This T cell receptor (beta chain) was recovered during a study of blood T cell repertoires in COVID-19. Looking at the study overall: COVID-19 samples, acute and convalescent, were from the United States, Italy and Spain. Sources were T cells, B-cell-depleted T cells, or PBMCs; the material itself was cDNA or gDNA.

V lost 0 bases and J lost 4, with 12 bases in between. Looked up from germline, CDR1 is WSHSY and CDR2 is SAAADI. This CDR3 comprises 15 residues. How the authors handled the data: Reference gene primer amplification gave nucleated cell count estimates. The data were produced by immunoSEQ multiplex PCR, yet TCRdb's version contains in-frame clones alone and is incomplete. V and J calls and clone size are copied from that table; D and trimming were computed from the DNA. The repertoire has tens of thousands of clones, approximately 88% of them found once; the top ten carry under 5.5%. This clone was detected only once. During active infection, Seattle patients enrolled and were then monitored through disease.

The specimen was peripheral blood. The chain joins TRBV10-2 to TRBJ1-2; D may be TRBD1 (5 bases). The TCR originated in a man aged 55 to 70 with COVID-19, enrolled during active disease. CDR3 coding DNA: TGCGCCAGCAGTGAGTCGCAGGGCTGGGGCTATGGCTACACCTTC. Translated: CASSESQGWGYGYTF.